The 4 T cell receptor beta chains given below trace back to one sample, sequenced in a study of cytomegalovirus exposure and HLA in healthy donors. This PCR relied on a set of 60 Vbeta primers and 13 Jbeta primers. Sequencing used immunoSEQ multiplex PCR; TCRdb keeps in-frame clones, though not all of them. The sample records about 250,000 clones, under 80% being singletons. Sequenced: PBMCs. These receptors all come from a female donor in good health and CMV-seronegative.

The chain couples TRBV19 to TRBJ2-5, with 9 positions matching TRBD2. With V trimmed by 1 base and J by 5 bases, 11 bases remained unmatched. The germline gives CDR1 LNHDA, CDR2 SQIVND (reference sequence). The CDR3 length is 17 residues. The chain's CDR3 is CASSIGGGRASGETQYF. CDR3 DNA: TGTGCCAGTAGTATAGGGGGCGGGAGGGCCTCGGGGGAGACCCAGTACTTC.

A word on this clone: The sample carries other DNA sequences with the same CDR3. This chain joins TRBV5-6 and TRBJ2-1; no definite D call. CDR1 and CDR2 from the germline V gene are SGHDT and YYEEEE. V was trimmed by 2 bases and J by 7 bases, leaving 4 bases between them. The length of the CDR3 is 11 residues. The CDR3 DNA sequence: TGTGCCAGCAGCTTAGCGAATGAGCAGTTCTTC. This encodes CASSLANEQFF.

The gene calls are TRBV5-1 and TRBJ1-1, with a weak D call TRBD1 (5 bases). CDR3 length: 15 residues. CDR1 is SGHRS and CDR2 is YFSETQ in the germline V gene. V was cut by 1 base and J by 4 bases, with 14 bases left in between. The CDR3 is CASSLMAGGGTEAFF. The CDR3 DNA is TGCGCCAGCAGCTTGATGGCAGGCGGGGGCACTGAAGCTTTCTTT. Drawing the rest from reference TRBV5-1 and TRBJ1-1, the complete variable domain is KAGVTQTPRYLIKTRGQQVTLSCSPISGHRSVSWYQQTPGQGLQFLFEYFSETQRNKGNFPGRFSGRQFSNSRSEMNVSTLELGDSALYLCASSLMAGGGTEAFFGQGTRLTVV.

Worth noting for this clone: This sample includes further DNA sequences coding for the same CDR3. J is TRBJ2-4 and V is TRBV7-3; 8 nucleotides align to TRBD2. The CDR3 totals 16 residues. Germline V lookup: CDR1 SGHTA, CDR2 FQGTGA. V was clipped by 6 bases and J by 3 bases; unmatched bases: 10. The CDR3 reads CASSLSGGKLKNIQYF. The CDR3, as DNA: TGTGCCAGCAGTTTATCGGGGGGGAAACTCAAAAACATTCAGTACTTC.